This TCR beta chain was recorded in a study of blood T cell repertoires in COVID-19. Study details: Italy, Spain and the United States were the sources of the convalescent and acute COVID-19 samples. T cells, B-cell-depleted T cells, or PBMCs supplied cDNA or gDNA.

The germline gives CDR1 SGHRS, CDR2 YFSETQ. This CDR3 has 15 residues. V lost 0 bases to trimming and J lost 3 bases; unmatched junction nucleotides: 3. This table comes from immunoSEQ multiplex PCR, and its TCRdb copy is limited to in-frame clones, with some not included. The sample lists 300,000 to 350,000 clones, around nine tenths occurring once. The genes are TRBV5-1 and TRBJ2-3; 8 nucleotides align to TRBD2. Sequencing used peripheral blood. This sequence originates from a woman aged 25 to 39 with COVID-19, enrolled during active disease. The CDR3 reads CASSLDPGGTDTQYF. The CDR3 nucleotides read TGCGCCAGCAGCTTGGATCCGGGAGGGACAGATACGCAGTATTTT.